A single sample gave rise to the 32 T cell receptor beta chains below, sequenced in a study. One entry per CDR3 protein, called by TCRdb with MiXCR from the 5' RACE reads. In the table there are around 55,000 distinct CDR3 sequences, 20% to 25% of which are singletons. Tregs were sorted as CD4+CD25+CD127-/low cells. The source material was tumor-infiltrating Tregs sorted from the breast tumor. The receptor set was obtained from a female donor with breast cancer.

This clonotype has at least ten counts. The V gene is TRBV12-3 or TRBV12-4, the J gene TRBJ1-2; maybe TRBD1 (5 bases). The CDR3 extends over 13 amino acids. V lost 6 bases and J lost 2, with 10 bases in between. In nucleotides, the CDR3 is TGTGCCAGCAGCTACCAGGGCAACTATGGCTACACCTTC. Its translation is CASSYQGNYGYTF.

A few counts support this clonotype. V and J are TRBV7-2 and TRBJ1-4; D is undetermined. Trimming removed 6 bases from V and 8 bases from J, with 13 bases in between. Germline CDR1 is SGHTA and CDR2 is FQGNSA. The CDR3 is 13 amino acids. The CDR3 DNA reads TGTGCCAGCAGTCTCGAGCCTGACGAAAAACTGTTTTTT. It specifies CASSLEPDEKLFF.

This sequence joins TRBV5-1 and TRBJ1-1; D might be TRBD1 (6 bases). This CDR3 has 15 amino acids. V was clipped by 7 bases and J by 1 base, with 17 bases between them. Per the germline V gene, CDR1 is SGHRS and CDR2 is YFSETQ. The CDR3 DNA sequence: TGCGCCAGCTTCGGGACACCGAGGGGGAACACTGAAGCTTTCTTT. The encoded protein is CASFGTPRGNTEAFF.

This clonotype was recorded many times. V usage is TRBV6-1 and J usage is TRBJ1-5, with D possibly matching TRBD1 (6 bases). Germline-derived CDR1 and CDR2 are MNHNS and SASEGT. Trimming stripped 0 bases from V and 7 bases from J, with 13 bases between. CDR3 size: 15 residues. CDR3 in DNA: TGTGCCAGCAGTGAAGCTGACAGGCTAAGACAGCCCCAGCATTTT. Translation: CASSEADRLRQPQHF.

This clonotype has a count of ten or more. This chain uses TRBV29-1 with TRBJ1-2; 7 nucleotides align to TRBD1. This CDR3 comprises 13 residues. The V segment lost 7 bases and the J segment 4 bases; nucleotides outside the gene matches: 9. Germline lookup yields CDR1 SQVTM and CDR2 ANQGSEA. CDR3 DNA: TGCAGCGGTACCGGGACAGACGGCTATGGCTACACCTTC. It is translated as CSGTGTDGYGYTF.

This clonotype has a count of ten or more. V usage is TRBV7-9 and J usage is TRBJ2-5; TRBD2 matches at 8 bases. There are 15 residues in the CDR3. CDR1 is SEHNR, CDR2 FQNEAQ, per germline (reference sequence). Losses at the gene ends were 4 bases for V and 6 bases for J; bases not matched to a gene: 10. The CDR3 nucleotides read TGTGCCAGCAGCTCCCCGGGACTAGTTCAAAAGACCCAGTACTTC. Amino acids: CASSSPGLVQKTQYF.

This clonotype appeared a few times. The chain has TRBV2 and TRBJ2-7; D unclear. In germline, CDR1 is SNHLY, CDR2 FYNNEI. The CDR3 is made up of 11 amino acids. The ends were cut back, 8 bases at V and 3 bases at J, with 8 bases in the middle. CDR3: CASSNNYEQYF. Written as DNA, the CDR3 is TGTGCCAGCTCTAATAACTACGAGCAGTACTTC.

This clonotype was seen more than once but under ten times. The rearrangement uses TRBV6-1 and TRBJ2-2; maybe TRBD1 (6 bases). CDR1 and CDR2 (germline): MNHNS, SASEGT. This CDR3 spans 14 amino acids. V lost 2 bases and J lost 9, with 13 bases in between. For the CDR3, the DNA is TGTGCCAGCAGTGAACTCACAGGGAGTAGGGAGCTGTTTTTT. This gives the protein CASSELTGSRELFF.

By sample fraction, this clonotype is medium-sized. The rearrangement joins TRBV4-1 to TRBJ2-6; D may be TRBD2 (6 bases). Germline CDR1 reads MGHRA; CDR2 reads YSYEKL. The CDR3 runs to 16 residues. V lost 2 bases, J lost 2 bases, and 10 bases lay in between. The CDR3 DNA sequence: TGCGCCAGCAGCCAACTTGGGGGGACTGGGGCCAACGTCCTGACTTTC. The encoded protein is CASSQLGGTGANVLTF.

This clonotype was seen a handful of times. The chain employs TRBV4-2 and TRBJ1-1; the match to TRBD1 covers 7 bases. Germline CDR1 reads LGHNA; CDR2 reads YNFKEQ. This CDR3 is built from 13 residues. The junction had 9 bases not matched to a gene; V was cut back by 4 bases and J by 10 bases. CDR3 nucleotide sequence: TGTGCCAGCAGCCCGACATCCCGACAGGGAGCTTTCTTT. Translated: CASSPTSRQGAFF.

This clonotype has a handful of counts. This rearrangement joins TRBV5-6 to TRBJ2-2, with D unclear. The CDR3 extends over 16 amino acids. Trimming took off 4 bases at V and 3 bases at J, with 16 bases between the two ends. Germline-derived CDR1 and CDR2 are SGHDT and YYEEEE. CDR3 loop: CASSRLSAEHTGELFF. The CDR3 nucleotides read TGTGCCAGCAGCCGATTGTCTGCGGAACACACCGGGGAGCTGTTTTTT. The full variable domain, rest sourced from reference TRBV5-6 and TRBJ2-2, is DAGVTQSPTHLIKTRGQQVTLRCSPKSGHDTVSWYQQALGQGPQFIFQYYEEEERQRGNFPDRFSGHQFPNYSSELNVNALLLGDSALYLCASSRLSAEHTGELFFGEGSRLTVL.

This clonotype was counted a few times. The V and J genes are TRBV6-1 and TRBJ2-1; 7 bases are shared with TRBD1. Trimming cost V 2 bases and J 5 bases; bases outside gene matches: 9. The germline gives CDR1 MNHNS, CDR2 SASEGT. This CDR3 comprises 16 residues. The CDR3 sequence: CASSESSETGNNEQFF. The CDR3 DNA is TGTGCCAGCAGTGAAAGTAGCGAGACAGGGAACAATGAGCAGTTCTTC.

Points on this clonotype: A much larger clone lies one base from this, so it may be a read error. This chain connects TRBV11-2 to TRBJ1-1; tentatively, D is TRBD1 (6 bases). The CDR3 totals 15 residues. Trimming left V 0 bases short and J 5 bases short, with 13 bases between. The germline CDR1 and CDR2 sequences are SGHAT and FQNNGV. CDR3 in amino acids: CASSLEQGRETEAFF. In nucleotides, the CDR3 is TGTGCCAGCAGCTTAGAGCAGGGGAGGGAAACTGAAGCTTTCTTT. The variable domain in full, with the rest retrieved from reference TRBV11-2 and TRBJ1-1, is EAGVAQSPRYKIIEKRQSVAFWCNPISGHATLYWYQQILGQGPKLLIQFQNNGVVDDSQLPKDRFSAERLKGVDSTLKIQPAKLEDSAVYLCASSLEQGRETEAFFGQGTRLTVV.

This clonotype occurred many times. The chain recombines TRBV6-6 with TRBJ1-1; D is unclear. Trimming shortened V by 2 bases and J by 1 base, and 5 bases separated the two germline ends. CDR1 is MNHNY, CDR2 SVGAGI, per germline (reference sequence). There are 13 residues in the CDR3. The CDR3, as DNA: TGTGCCAGCAGTTACGGGGAGAACACTGAAGCTTTCTTT. It is translated as CASSYGENTEAFF.

This clonotype was found many times. This chain links TRBV6-5 with TRBJ1-5, with 9 bases fitting TRBD1. The length of the CDR3 is 17 residues. Germline V CDR1 and CDR2: MNHEY, SVGAGI. V was pared by 6 bases and J by 0 bases, with 9 bases of the junction left unmatched. The CDR3 loop reads CASRPGQGIYSNQPQHF. CDR3 nucleotides: TGTGCCAGCAGACCCGGACAGGGGATCTATAGCAATCAGCCCCAGCATTTT.

This clonotype came up once. This chain connects TRBV12-3 or TRBV12-4 to TRBJ1-1, with a weak D call TRBD1 (5 bases). This CDR3 has 14 residues. With 5 bases removed from V and 2 bases from J, the gap between germline ends came to 12 bases. CDR3 DNA: TGTGCCAGCAGTCCGGAGACAGCTAACACTGAAGCTTTCTTT. It specifies CASSPETANTEAFF.

In its sample, this clonotype was seen a few times. The chain employs TRBV7-9 and TRBJ2-1, with TRBD1 identical over 8 bases. The CDR3 length is 17 residues. With 3 bases clipped from V and 3 bases from J, the junction kept 10 bases outside the gene matches. Germline V CDR1 and CDR2: SEHNR, FQNEAQ (reference sequence). The CDR3 sequence: CASSFTSTGASYNEQFF. DNA of the CDR3: TGTGCCAGCAGCTTCACTTCGACAGGGGCTAGCTACAATGAGCAGTTCTTC. Full variable domain (missing parts from reference TRBV7-9 and TRBJ2-1): DTGVSQNPRHKITKRGQNVTFRCDPISEHNRLYWYRQTLGQGPEFLTYFQNEAQLEKSRLLSDRFSAERPKGSFSTLEIQRTEQGDSAMYLCASSFTSTGASYNEQFFGPGTRLTVL.

This clonotype was observed a single time. One junction end disagrees with the germline gene, perhaps due to a read error. V gene TRBV15 combines with J gene TRBJ2-7; the D gene is possibly TRBD1 (6 bases). This CDR3 spans 14 amino acids. The germline gives CDR1 LNHNV, CDR2 YYDKDF (reference sequence). The CDR3, as DNA: TGTGCCACCAGCAGGGCCCTACAGGGCTACGCGCAGTACTTC. Protein: CATSRALQGYAQYF.

This clonotype was seen only a few times. This sequence joins TRBV20-1 and TRBJ2-4; the D is unclear. The CDR3 spans 14 residues. The germline CDR1 and CDR2 sequences are DFQATT and SNEGSKA (reference sequence). The germline V and J ends were trimmed by 6 bases and 3 bases, with 15 bases remaining between them. CDR3 in amino acids: CSAWPESGKNIQYF. The CDR3 DNA is TGCAGTGCGTGGCCTGAGAGTGGCAAAAACATTCAGTACTTC.

There are a few counts of this clonotype. CDR3 nucleotide sequence: TGTGCCAGCAGGCTAGGTAACAATGAGCAGTTCTTC. This encodes CASRLGNNEQFF. The chain employs TRBV2 and TRBJ2-1; D is unclear. Germline V gene lookup returns CDR1 SNHLY and CDR2 FYNNEI. The CDR3 is 12 residues long. V lost 6 bases and J lost 5, with 8 bases in between.

The chain recombines TRBV5-4 with TRBJ2-1; 12 bases line up with TRBD1. This CDR3 is 14 amino acids long. Germline loops: CDR1 SGHNT, CDR2 YYREEE (reference sequence). With 4 bases clipped from V and 9 bases from J, the junction kept 5 bases outside the gene matches. The CDR3 spells CASSGDRGRGEQFF. The CDR3 DNA is TGTGCCAGCAGCGGGGACAGGGGGCGAGGTGAGCAGTTCTTC.

This CDR3 reads CASSLASSNTEAFF. For the CDR3, the DNA is TGCGCCAGCAGCTTGGCATCGAGTAACACTGAAGCTTTCTTT. This chain links TRBV5-1 with TRBJ1-1; D uncertain. V was cut by 0 bases and J by 2 bases, with 8 bases left in between. CDR1 and CDR2 from the germline V gene are SGHRS and YFSETQ. The CDR3 runs 14 residues.

The chain is built from TRBV20-1 and TRBJ2-7, with 9 bases fitting TRBD1. The CDR3 contains 14 residues. The ends lost 3 bases at V and 5 bases at J; junction bases unmatched: 8. Germline values: CDR1 DFQATT, CDR2 SNEGSKA (reference sequence). CDR3 in DNA: TGCAGTGCTAGGGACAGGGGCTCCCCCCACGAGCAGTACTTC. As protein: CSARDRGSPHEQYF.

The V call is TRBV6-6, the J call TRBJ2-1, with D maybe TRBD1 (5 bases). With 8 bases removed from V and 3 bases from J, the gap between germline ends came to 11 bases. The CDR3 sequence is 13 residues long. The germline V gene encodes CDR1 MNHNY and CDR2 SVGAGI (reference sequence). The CDR3 loop is CASGTGYYNEQFF. The CDR3 DNA reads as TGTGCCAGCGGAACAGGTTACTACAATGAGCAGTTCTTC.

V gene TRBV4-1 combines with J gene TRBJ2-3; the D gene is possibly TRBD1 (6 bases). V shed 2 bases and J shed 3 bases, with 9 bases lying between them. Germline CDR1 and CDR2: MGHRA and YSYEKL. This CDR3 has 14 residues. The CDR3 DNA follows: TGCGCCAGCAGCCAACGACAGGTAACAGATACGCAGTATTTT. As protein: CASSQRQVTDTQYF.

Remarks on this clonotype: The germline gene is not matched at one end of the junction; a read error may be the cause. The genes are TRBV10-3 and TRBJ1-1, with TRBD1 matching over 10 bases. This CDR3 region has 14 residues. Germline V gene lookup returns CDR1 ENHRY and CDR2 SYGVKD. This CDR3 reads CAIRRQGAYTEAFF. The CDR3 DNA sequence: TGCGCCATCAGGAGACAGGGGGCATACACTGAAGCTTTCTTT.

This clonotype occurred many times. This chain connects TRBV5-1 to TRBJ2-1; tentative D call: TRBD2 (6 bases). Germline V lookup: CDR1 SGHRS, CDR2 YFSETQ. The CDR3 has 16 residues. The V end lost 0 bases, the J end lost 8 bases, and 18 bases lay between the germline ends. CDR3: CASSLDLGAGSDEQFF. CDR3 nucleotides: TGCGCCAGCAGCTTGGATTTGGGCGCGGGGAGTGATGAGCAGTTCTTC. The variable domain in full, with the rest retrieved from reference TRBV5-1 and TRBJ2-1, is KAGVTQTPRYLIKTRGQQVTLSCSPISGHRSVSWYQQTPGQGLQFLFEYFSETQRNKGNFPGRFSGRQFSNSRSEMNVSTLELGDSALYLCASSLDLGAGSDEQFFGPGTRLTVL.

This clonotype was seen more than once but under ten times. The rearrangement links TRBV29-1 to TRBJ2-5; possible D gene TRBD1, 5 bases. Trimming shortened V by 3 bases and J by 7 bases, and 15 bases separated the two germline ends. This CDR3 region has 13 residues. Germline V gene data show CDR1 as SQVTM and CDR2 as ANQGSEA. The CDR3 reads CSVDPTAQGTQYF. The CDR3 DNA is TGCAGCGTTGATCCGACCGCGCAGGGGACCCAGTACTTC.

This clonotype came up a few times. This chain links TRBV11-3 with TRBJ2-7; 7 bases agree with TRBD1. Germline-derived CDR1 and CDR2 are SGHNT and YENEEA. V lost 1 base to trimming and J lost 5 bases; unmatched junction nucleotides: 2. This CDR3 comprises 13 residues. This chain's CDR3 is CASSLGQGDEQYF. CDR3 bases: TGTGCCAGCAGCTTAGGACAGGGAGACGAGCAGTACTTC. Supplemented by reference TRBV11-3 and TRBJ2-7, the full variable domain reads EAGVVQSPRYKIIEKKQPVAFWCNPISGHNTLYWYLQNLGQGPELLIRYENEEAVDDSQLPKDRFSAERLKGVDSTLKIQPAELGDSAVYLCASSLGQGDEQYFGPGTRLTVT.

The chain has TRBV29-1 and TRBJ1-4, with 9 nucleotides matching TRBD1. CDR1 and CDR2 from the germline V gene are SQVTM and ANQGSEA. The CDR3 consists of 14 residues. J was trimmed by 3 bases and V by 3 bases; bases with no gene match: 2. DNA for the CDR3: TGCAGCGTTGAGGGGACAGGGCCTAATGAAAAACTGTTTTTT. Protein sequence: CSVEGTGPNEKLFF.

This clonotype was detected ten times or more. The rearrangement uses TRBV28 and TRBJ2-5; 9 bases line up with TRBD2. Germline CDR1 reads MDHEN; CDR2 reads SYDVKM. With V trimmed by 5 bases and J by 5 bases, 6 bases remained unmatched. This CDR3 comprises 14 residues. CDR3 loop: CASSRAGGRETQYF. The DNA for the CDR3 is TGTGCCAGCAGTCGTGCGGGAGGGCGGGAGACCCAGTACTTC. Looking up the rest from reference TRBV28 and TRBJ2-5 gives the full variable domain: DVKVTQSSRYLVKRTGEKVFLECVQDMDHENMFWYRQDPGLGLRLIYFSYDVKMKEKGDIPEGYSVSREKKERFSLILESASTNQTSMYLCASSRAGGRETQYFGPGTRLLVL.

Notes on this clonotype: With a much larger clone just one base away, this may be a read error. Likely a read error: the CDR3 ends without its conserved phenylalanine or tryptophan. The chain links TRBV5-1 to TRBJ2-2; weak D call: TRBD2 (5 bases). V shed 6 bases and J shed 5 bases, with 14 bases lying between them. CDR1 SGHRS and CDR2 YFSETQ come from the germline V gene. The CDR3 has 14 amino acids. The CDR3: CASMTGGWTGELFL. CDR3 DNA: TGCGCCAGCATGACTGGAGGATGGACCGGGGAGCTGTTTCTT.